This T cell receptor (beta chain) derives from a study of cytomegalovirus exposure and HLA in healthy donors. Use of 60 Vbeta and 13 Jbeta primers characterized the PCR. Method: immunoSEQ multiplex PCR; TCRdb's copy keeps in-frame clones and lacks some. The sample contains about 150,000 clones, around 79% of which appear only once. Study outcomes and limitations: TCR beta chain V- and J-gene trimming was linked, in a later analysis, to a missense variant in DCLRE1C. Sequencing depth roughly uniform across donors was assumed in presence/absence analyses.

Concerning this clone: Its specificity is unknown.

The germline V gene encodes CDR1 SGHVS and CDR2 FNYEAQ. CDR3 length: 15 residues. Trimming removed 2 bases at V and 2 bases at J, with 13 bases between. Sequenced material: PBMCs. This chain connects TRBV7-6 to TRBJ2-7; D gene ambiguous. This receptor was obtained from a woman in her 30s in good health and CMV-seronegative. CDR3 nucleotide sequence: TGTGCCAGCAGCTTAACTTCCGGCAGGACCTACGAGCAGTACTTC. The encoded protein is CASSLTSGRTYEQYF.